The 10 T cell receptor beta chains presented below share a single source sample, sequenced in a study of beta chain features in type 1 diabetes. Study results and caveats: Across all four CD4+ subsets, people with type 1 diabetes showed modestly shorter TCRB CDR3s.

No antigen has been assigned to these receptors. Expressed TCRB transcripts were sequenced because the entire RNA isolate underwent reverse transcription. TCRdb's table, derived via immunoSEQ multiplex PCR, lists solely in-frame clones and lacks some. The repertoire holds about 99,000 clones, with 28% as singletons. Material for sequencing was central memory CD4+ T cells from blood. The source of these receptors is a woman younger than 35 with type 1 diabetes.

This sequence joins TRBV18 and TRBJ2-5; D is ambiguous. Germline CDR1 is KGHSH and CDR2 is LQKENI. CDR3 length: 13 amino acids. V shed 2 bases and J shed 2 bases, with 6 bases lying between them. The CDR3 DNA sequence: TGTGCCAGCTCACCAGACTTACAAGAGACCCAGTACTTC. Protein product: CASSPDLQETQYF.

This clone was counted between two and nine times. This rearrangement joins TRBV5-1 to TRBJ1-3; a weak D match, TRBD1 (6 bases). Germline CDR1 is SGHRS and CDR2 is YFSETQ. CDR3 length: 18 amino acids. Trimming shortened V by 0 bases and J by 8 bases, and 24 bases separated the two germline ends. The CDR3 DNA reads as TGCGCCAGCAGCTTGGCCAGTTCTACGTGGGGGGGCAAAGACACCATATATTTT. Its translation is CASSLASSTWGGKDTIYF.

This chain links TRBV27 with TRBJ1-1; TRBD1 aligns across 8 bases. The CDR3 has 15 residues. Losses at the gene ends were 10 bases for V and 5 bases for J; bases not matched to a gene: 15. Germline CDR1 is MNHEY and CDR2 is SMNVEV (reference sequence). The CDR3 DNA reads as TGTGCCAACGAGCCTTGGGGACAGGTTCAGACTGAAGCTTTCTTT. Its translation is CANEPWGQVQTEAFF.

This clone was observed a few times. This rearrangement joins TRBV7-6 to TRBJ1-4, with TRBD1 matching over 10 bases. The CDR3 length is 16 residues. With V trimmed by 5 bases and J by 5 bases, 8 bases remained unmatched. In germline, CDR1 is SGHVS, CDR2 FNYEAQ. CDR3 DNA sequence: TGTGCCAGCAGCATAACACCGGGACAGGGGAATGAAAAACTGTTTTTT. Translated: CASSITPGQGNEKLFF.

In DNA form, the CDR3 reads TGTGCCAGCAGTGATAGCGGGAGAGTCACAGATACGCAGTATTTT. Its protein is CASSDSGRVTDTQYF. The chain couples TRBV25-1 to TRBJ2-3; TRBD2 agrees at 9 bases. Germline-derived CDR1 and CDR2 are MGHDK and SYGVNS. The CDR3 extends over 15 amino acids. The junction had 3 bases not matched to a gene; V was cut back by 3 bases and J by 2 bases.

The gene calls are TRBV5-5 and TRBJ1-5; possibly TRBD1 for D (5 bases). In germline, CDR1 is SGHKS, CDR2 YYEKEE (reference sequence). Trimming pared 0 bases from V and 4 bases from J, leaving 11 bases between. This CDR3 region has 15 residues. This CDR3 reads CASSLGLAGNQPQHF. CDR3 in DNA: TGTGCCAGCAGCTTGGGTTTGGCAGGGAATCAGCCCCAGCATTTT.

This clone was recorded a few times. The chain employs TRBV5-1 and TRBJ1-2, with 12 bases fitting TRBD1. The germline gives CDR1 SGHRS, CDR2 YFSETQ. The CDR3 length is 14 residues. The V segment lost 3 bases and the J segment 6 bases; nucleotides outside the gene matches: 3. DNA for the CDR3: TGCGCCAGCAGCTGGGACAGGGGGCTGGATGGCTACACCTTC. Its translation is CASSWDRGLDGYTF.

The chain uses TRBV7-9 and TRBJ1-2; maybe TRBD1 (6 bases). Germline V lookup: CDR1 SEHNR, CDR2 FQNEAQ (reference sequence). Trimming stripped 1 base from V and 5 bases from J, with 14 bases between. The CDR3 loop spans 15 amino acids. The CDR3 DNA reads TGTGCCAGCAGCTTAGGGGACCCCGGGACATATGGCTACACCTTC. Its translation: CASSLGDPGTYGYTF.

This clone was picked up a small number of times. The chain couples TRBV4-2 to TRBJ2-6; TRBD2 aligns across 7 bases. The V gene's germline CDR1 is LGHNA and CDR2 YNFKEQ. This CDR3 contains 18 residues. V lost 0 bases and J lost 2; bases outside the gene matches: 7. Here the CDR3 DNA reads TGTGCCAGCAGCCAAGAAGGAGGTCGGGGGGCTGGGGCCAACGTCCTGACTTTC. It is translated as CASSQEGGRGAGANVLTF.

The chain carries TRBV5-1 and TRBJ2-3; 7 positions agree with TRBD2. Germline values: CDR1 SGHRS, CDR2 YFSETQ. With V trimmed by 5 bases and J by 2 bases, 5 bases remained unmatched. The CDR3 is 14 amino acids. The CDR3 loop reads CASRISGDTDTQYF. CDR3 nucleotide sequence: TGCGCCAGCAGAATCAGCGGGGACACAGATACGCAGTATTTT.